This passage covers 20 T cell receptor beta chains from one sample sequenced in a study of shared clonotypes between healthy human individuals. As defined, naive CD8 cells were CD45RO-negative and positively selected for CCR7, with terminally differentiated effector memory CD45RA+ cells excluded. TCRdb's copy holds only in-frame clones and misses some; the assay was immunoSEQ multiplex PCR. The sample holds 550,000 to 650,000 clones, approximately 96% seen once. The sequencing sample was made of naive CD8+ T cells sorted from blood. These receptors came from a woman under 40 in good health.

In its sample, this clone was seen a few times. The sample carries other DNA sequences with the same CDR3. This rearrangement joins TRBV11-2 to TRBJ2-7; D is unresolved. V was pared by 3 bases and J by 3 bases, with 9 bases between. The CDR3 is made up of 13 amino acids. CDR1 is SGHAT and CDR2 is FQNNGV in the germline V gene. CDR3 DNA: TGTGCCAGCAGCTTCGATAGCAACTACGAGCAGTACTTC. Amino acid sequence: CASSFDSNYEQYF.

The CDR3 here is CATKPGLRRRVGGELFF. The CDR3 DNA follows: TGTGCCACGAAACCGGGACTACGGAGAAGGGTTGGCGGGGAGCTGTTTTTT. The V gene is TRBV28, the J gene TRBJ2-2; TRBD2 matches 7 bases. The CDR3 is 17 amino acids. V lost 10 bases to trimming and J lost 7 bases; unmatched junction nucleotides: 21. CDR1 and CDR2 from the germline V gene are MDHEN and SYDVKM.

V usage is TRBV4-1 and J usage is TRBJ2-7, with 7 nucleotides matching TRBD1. From germline, CDR1 is MGHRA and CDR2 YSYEKL. V lost 3 bases to trimming and J lost 3 bases; unmatched junction nucleotides: 11. The CDR3 contains 16 residues. The CDR3 is CASSHDILGQNYEQYF. DNA of the CDR3: TGCGCCAGCAGCCACGACATACTGGGACAGAACTACGAGCAGTACTTC.

The V gene is TRBV28, the J gene TRBJ1-1; D is perhaps TRBD1 (6 bases). Trimming shortened V by 6 bases and J by 0 bases, and 17 bases separated the two germline ends. The germline V gene encodes CDR1 MDHEN and CDR2 SYDVKM. CDR3 size: 16 residues. The CDR3 region is CASRTYGQTVNTEAFF. The CDR3 DNA reads as TGTGCCAGCAGGACCTATGGACAGACGGTGAACACTGAAGCTTTCTTT. The whole variable domain, remainder taken from reference TRBV28 and TRBJ1-1, is DVKVTQSSRYLVKRTGEKVFLECVQDMDHENMFWYRQDPGLGLRLIYFSYDVKMKEKGDIPEGYSVSREKKERFSLILESASTNQTSMYLCASRTYGQTVNTEAFFGQGTRLTVV.

The J gene is TRBJ2-7, the V gene TRBV28, with 11 bases matching TRBD2. After removal of 5 bases from V and 0 bases from J, the junction contained 9 bases not matched to a gene. The CDR3 is 17 residues long. Germline assignment: CDR1 MDHEN and CDR2 SYDVKM. The CDR3: CASSHGLAGTRSYEQYF. CDR3 nucleotides: TGTGCCAGCAGTCATGGACTAGCGGGCACACGCTCCTACGAGCAGTACTTC.

V usage is TRBV27 and J usage is TRBJ2-3; 7 nucleotides line up with TRBD1. The J segment lost 1 base and the V segment lost 7 bases, leaving 8 bases of the junction unmatched. CDR3 length: 15 amino acids. The germline gives CDR1 MNHEY, CDR2 SMNVEV (reference sequence). The CDR3 is CASTLWTGRTDTQYF. DNA for the CDR3: TGTGCCAGCACCCTGTGGACAGGCCGCACAGATACGCAGTATTTT.

The chain uses TRBV9 and TRBJ1-4; D possibly corresponds to TRBD1 (5 bases). This CDR3 region has 14 residues. In germline, CDR1 is SGDLS, CDR2 YYNGEE. Trimming stripped 3 bases from V and 5 bases from J, with 11 bases between. The CDR3 nucleotides read TGTGCCAGCAGCGCGGGACGGAGCAATGAAAAACTGTTTTTT. Protein: CASSAGRSNEKLFF.

The V call is TRBV27, the J call TRBJ1-5; 10 nucleotides agree with TRBD1. Germline V gives CDR1 MNHEY, CDR2 SMNVEV (reference sequence). CDR3 size: 14 residues. Germline trimming cut 8 bases from V and 3 bases from J; bases unmatched to any gene: 4. The CDR3 DNA follows: TGTGCCAGCGGGGGACAGGGGTACAATCAGCCCCAGCATTTT. Protein product: CASGGQGYNQPQHF.

The J gene is TRBJ2-3, the V gene TRBV6-5; D unclear. CDR3 length: 13 amino acids. The germline CDR1 and CDR2 sequences are MNHEY and SVGAGI. The V end was cut by 2 bases, the J end by 3 bases, with 6 bases between. CDR3 protein: CASSYATTDTQYF. The CDR3 DNA is TGTGCCAGCAGTTACGCAACAACAGATACGCAGTATTTT.

The chain carries TRBV10-1 and TRBJ2-7, with 8 positions matching TRBD2. V lost 3 bases, J lost 2 bases, and 6 bases stayed unmatched. The CDR3 runs 15 residues. CDR1 is WNHNN and CDR2 is SYGVQD in the germline V gene (reference sequence). DNA for the CDR3: TGCGCCAGCAGTGACCCCGCGGGAGGCACCTACGAGCAGTACTTC. The encoded protein is CASSDPAGGTYEQYF.

The chain couples TRBV29-1 to TRBJ1-1; D gene unclear. Trimming took 0 bases from V and 0 from J, leaving 14 bases between them. The CDR3 has 16 residues. Germline V gives CDR1 SQVTM, CDR2 ANQGSEA. The CDR3 DNA is TGCAGCGTTGAAGATCATTTGGGCAGGTTGAACACTGAAGCTTTCTTT. It codes for CSVEDHLGRLNTEAFF.

With respect to this clone: This sample includes further DNA sequences coding for the same CDR3. The chain carries TRBV28 and TRBJ1-1; D might be TRBD1 (5 bases). Germline V gene sequence: CDR1 MDHEN, CDR2 SYDVKM. The CDR3 extends over 13 amino acids. Trimming shortened V by 3 bases and J by 5 bases, and 10 bases separated the two germline ends. The CDR3 DNA reads as TGTGCCAGCAGTTTCAGGGTGGGGACTGAAGCTTTCTTT. Its protein product is CASSFRVGTEAFF.

Here the CDR3 DNA reads TGCGCCAGCAGCCAAGCTATATCTCGGGGGTCCCTTGAGCAGTACTTC. It specifies CASSQAISRGSLEQYF. The chain combines TRBV4-1 with TRBJ2-7; D is possibly TRBD2 (6 bases). Trimming cost V 1 base and J 7 bases, with 20 bases left between them. Germline CDR1 reads MGHRA; CDR2 reads YSYEKL. The CDR3 is 16 residues long.

This chain uses TRBV11-2 with TRBJ1-5; no firm D call. CDR3 length: 15 residues. The germline V gene encodes CDR1 SGHAT and CDR2 FQNNGV. Trimming pared 5 bases from V and 0 bases from J, leaving 11 bases between. CDR3 nucleotide sequence: TGTGCCAGCAGCCCCGGACCGAATAGCAATCAGCCCCAGCATTTT. Translated, it gives CASSPGPNSNQPQHF. The variable domain in full, with the rest retrieved from reference TRBV11-2 and TRBJ1-5, is EAGVAQSPRYKIIEKRQSVAFWCNPISGHATLYWYQQILGQGPKLLIQFQNNGVVDDSQLPKDRFSAERLKGVDSTLKIQPAKLEDSAVYLCASSPGPNSNQPQHFGDGTRLSIL.

Only one count was recorded for this clone. The chain uses TRBV27 and TRBJ1-1; 9 bases fit TRBD1. Germline V lookup: CDR1 MNHEY, CDR2 SMNVEV (reference sequence). This CDR3 contains 14 residues. J gave up 1 base and V 5 bases, and 2 bases lay outside the gene matches. The CDR3 loop reads CASSTGGANTEAFF. CDR3 in DNA: TGTGCCAGCAGTACAGGGGGCGCGAACACTGAAGCTTTCTTT.

DNA for the CDR3: TGTGCCAGCAGTTTTACGGGAAGTGTCACCGGGGAGCTGTTTTTT. This gives the protein CASSFTGSVTGELFF. The genes are TRBV27 and TRBJ2-2; possible D gene TRBD2, 5 bases. V was cut by 3 bases and J by 4 bases, with 12 bases left in between. This CDR3 spans 15 amino acids. Per germline, CDR1 MNHEY and CDR2 SMNVEV (reference sequence).

The CDR3, as DNA: TGTGCCAGCACTCCGGCAGCGGGAGGGAGCCATGAGCAGTTCTTC. Protein product: CASTPAAGGSHEQFF. The genes are TRBV27 and TRBJ2-1, with 10 bases identical to TRBD2. CDR1 and CDR2 (germline): MNHEY, SMNVEV (reference sequence). V was pared by 7 bases and J by 8 bases, with 11 bases of the junction left unmatched. The CDR3 extends over 15 amino acids.

The V and J genes are TRBV13 and TRBJ2-1; 11 nucleotides agree with TRBD2. V lost 0 bases, J lost 9 bases, and 4 bases stayed unmatched. Germline CDR1 PRHDT, CDR2 FYEKMQ (reference sequence). The CDR3 sequence is 15 residues long. Here the CDR3 reads CASSLGLAGVIEQFF. The DNA for the CDR3 is TGTGCCAGCAGCTTAGGACTAGCGGGAGTTATTGAGCAGTTCTTC. Looking up the rest from reference TRBV13 and TRBJ2-1 gives the full variable domain: AAGVIQSPRHLIKEKRETATLKCYPIPRHDTVYWYQQGPGQDPQFLISFYEKMQSDKGSIPDRFSAQQFSDYHSELNMSSLELGDSALYFCASSLGLAGVIEQFFGPGTRLTVL.

The gene calls are TRBV5-1 and TRBJ2-5, with D possibly TRBD2 on 6 matching bases. The CDR3 is made up of 16 amino acids. CDR1 is SGHRS, CDR2 YFSETQ, per germline. Trimming removed 0 bases at V and 3 bases at J, with 15 bases between. This CDR3 is CASSLALGPGEETQYF. The DNA of the CDR3 is TGCGCCAGCAGCTTGGCTCTAGGTCCGGGAGAAGAGACCCAGTACTTC. The whole variable domain, remainder taken from reference TRBV5-1 and TRBJ2-5, is KAGVTQTPRYLIKTRGQQVTLSCSPISGHRSVSWYQQTPGQGLQFLFEYFSETQRNKGNFPGRFSGRQFSNSRSEMNVSTLELGDSALYLCASSLALGPGEETQYFGPGTRLLVL.

The chain couples TRBV4-1 to TRBJ2-5; D uncertain. The J call may be in error: the DNA end matches TRBJ2-7 better. The CDR3 spans 15 residues. The V gene's germline CDR1 is MGHRA and CDR2 YSYEKL. As DNA, the CDR3 is TGCGCCAGCAGCCAAGGATTATCCTCCTCCTACGAGCAGTACTTC. This translates into CASSQGLSSSYEQYF.